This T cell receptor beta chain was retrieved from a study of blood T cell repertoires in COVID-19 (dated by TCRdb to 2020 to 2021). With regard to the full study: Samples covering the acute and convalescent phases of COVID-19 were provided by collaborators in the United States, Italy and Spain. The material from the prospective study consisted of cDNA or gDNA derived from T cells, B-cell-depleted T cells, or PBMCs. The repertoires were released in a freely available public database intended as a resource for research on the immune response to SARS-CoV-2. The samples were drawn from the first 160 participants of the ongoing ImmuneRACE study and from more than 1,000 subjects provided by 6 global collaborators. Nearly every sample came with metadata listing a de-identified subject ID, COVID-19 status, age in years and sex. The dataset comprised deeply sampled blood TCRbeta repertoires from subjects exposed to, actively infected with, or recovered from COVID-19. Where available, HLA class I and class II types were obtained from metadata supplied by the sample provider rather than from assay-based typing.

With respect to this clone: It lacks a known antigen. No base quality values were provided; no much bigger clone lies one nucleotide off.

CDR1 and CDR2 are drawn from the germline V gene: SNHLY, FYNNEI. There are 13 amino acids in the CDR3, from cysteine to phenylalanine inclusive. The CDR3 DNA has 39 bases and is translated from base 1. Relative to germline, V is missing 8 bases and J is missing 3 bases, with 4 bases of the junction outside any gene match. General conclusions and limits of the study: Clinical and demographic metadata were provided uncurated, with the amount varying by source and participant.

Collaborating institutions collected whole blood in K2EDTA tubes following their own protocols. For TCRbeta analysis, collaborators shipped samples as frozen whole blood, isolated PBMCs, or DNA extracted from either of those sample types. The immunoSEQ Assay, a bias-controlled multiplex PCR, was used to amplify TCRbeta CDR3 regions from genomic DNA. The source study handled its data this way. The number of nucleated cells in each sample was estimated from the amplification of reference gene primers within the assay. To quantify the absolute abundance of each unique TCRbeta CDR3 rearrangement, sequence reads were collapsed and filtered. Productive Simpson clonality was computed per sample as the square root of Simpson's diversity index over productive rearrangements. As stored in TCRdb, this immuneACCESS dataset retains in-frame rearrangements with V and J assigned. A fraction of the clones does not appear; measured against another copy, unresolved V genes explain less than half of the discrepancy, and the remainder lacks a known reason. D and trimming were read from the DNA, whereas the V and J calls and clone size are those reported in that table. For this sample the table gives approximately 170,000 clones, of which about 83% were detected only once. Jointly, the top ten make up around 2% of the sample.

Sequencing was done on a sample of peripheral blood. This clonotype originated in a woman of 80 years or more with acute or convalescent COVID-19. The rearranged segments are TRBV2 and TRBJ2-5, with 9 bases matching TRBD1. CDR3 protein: CASDRGREETQYF. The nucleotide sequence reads TGTGCCAGCGACAGGGGGAGAGAAGAGACCCAGTACTTC.